This T cell receptor (beta chain) was found in a study of T cell clones after liver transplantation. Study overall: Samples came from ITN030ST, which attempted immunosuppression withdrawal within 2 years of liver transplantation.

The germline V gene has CDR1 DFQATT and CDR2 SNEGSKA (reference sequence). The CDR3 sequence is 11 residues long. Remarks on this clone: Germline is not matched at one junction end, which may reflect a read error.

Method: immunoSEQ multiplex PCR; TCRdb's copy keeps in-frame clones and lacks some. The table shows 95,000 to 110,000 clones, with around 86% occurring only once. The material was CD4+ T cells from blood, obtained before liver transplant. The clonotype was recovered from a human donor who received a liver transplant. The chain carries TRBV20-1 and TRBJ2-4; TRBD2 agrees at 13 bases. The CDR3 nucleotides read TGCAGTGCTAGGGCCGGGACTAGCGGGGCCTTC. It yields the protein CSARAGTSGAF.